This T cell receptor beta chain is from a study of T-cell reconstitution after alpha-beta-depleted transplantation in children. Researchers prepared the TCRbeta library using unique molecular identifiers, the study reports. MiXCR was run by TCRdb on the PCR reads, yielding one entry per CDR3 protein. The table has a few hundred thousand distinct CDR3 sequences, under 13% seen once. This clonotype was seen a few times. CDR1 and CDR2 from the germline V gene are MNHEY and SVGAGI. The CDR3 is 15 residues long. V trimming: 5 bases; J trimming: 2 bases; junction bases outside the gene matches: 5. The sample consisted of PBMCs from the stem cell graft donor, taken from the stem cell graft. The V call is TRBV6-5, the J call TRBJ2-3; 9 bases are a match to TRBD2. This receptor was obtained from a human donor who donated a stem cell graft to a child with acute lymphoblastic leukemia. The DNA of the CDR3 is TGTGCCAGCAGTACTATAGCGGGAGCCACAGATACGCAGTATTTT. Translating gives CASSTIAGATDTQYF.